A selection of T cell receptor beta chains follows, all from one sample in a study of beta chain features in type 1 diabetes. Profiled with immunoSEQ multiplex PCR; TCRdb holds only in-frame clones, not every one. The repertoire holds 150,000 to 190,000 clones, with approximately 10% as singletons. Sequencing was done on a sample of central memory CD4+ T cells from blood. The receptors shown here come from a man between 18 and 29 years old in good health. Each CDR3 is given with its conserved first and last residue. D genes are given only for firm matches. Expanded clones are given a class, and other clones once, few, many or no size at all.

>TRBJ2-6|NA|NA|TRBV27
CASSLSAGANVLTF
TGTGCCAGCAGTTTATCGGCCGGGGCCAACGTCCTGACTTTC
>TRBJ1-1|TRBD1|NA|TRBV25-1
CASSVGGQGRRGTEAFF
TGTGCCAGCAGTGTGGGAGGACAGGGGCGAAGGGGAACTGAAGCTTTCTTT
>TRBJ2-5|TRBD1|NA|TRBV18
CASSPGQGSETQYF
TGTGCCAGCTCACCGGGACAGGGGTCCGAGACCCAGTACTTC
>TRBJ1-1|TRBD1|NA|TRBV7-9
CASSFWTGEAFF
TGTGCCAGCAGCTTTTGGACAGGTGAAGCTTTCTTT
>TRBJ2-7|NA|few|TRBV2
CASSEALQSTEQYF
TGTGCCAGCAGTGAAGCGCTTCAATCGACCGAGCAGTACTTC
>TRBJ2-7|TRBD2|NA|TRBV7-6
CASSSTSGGYEQYF
TGTGCCAGCAGCTCGACTAGCGGGGGCTACGAGCAGTACTTC
>TRBJ1-1|NA|few|TRBV30
CAWSVAVNTEAFF
TGTGCCTGGAGTGTAGCTGTGAACACTGAAGCTTTCTTT
>TRBJ1-2|NA|NA|TRBV25-1
CASSVSRAAHGYTF
TGTGCCAGCAGTGTTTCCCGGGCAGCCCACGGCTACACCTTC
>TRBJ2-6|TRBD2|many|TRBV6-6
CASSWRGGGANVLTF
TGTGCCAGCAGTTGGCGGGGAGGGGGGGCCAACGTCCTGACTTTC
>TRBJ2-4|TRBD2|NA|TRBV27
CASSLSRGGAHIQYF
TGTGCCAGCAGTTTATCGCGCGGGGGGGCGCACATTCAGTACTTC
>TRBJ1-3|TRBD1|few|TRBV7-9
CASSLGGTAGNTIYF
TGTGCCAGCAGCTTAGGGGGGACAGCTGGAAACACCATATATTTT
>TRBJ1-4|TRBD1|NA|TRBV15
CATSRDHRGLNEKLFF
TGTGCCACCAGCAGAGATCATAGGGGGCTTAATGAAAAACTGTTTTTT
>TRBJ2-7|NA|NA|TRBV7-2
CASSVLPAGPNEQYF
TGTGCCAGCAGCGTACTGCCCGCGGGACCGAACGAGCAGTACTTC
>TRBJ1-2|NA|NA|TRBV29-1
CSVAGRGNYGYTF
TGCAGCGTTGCAGGGCGGGGCAACTATGGCTACACCTTC
>TRBJ1-3|NA|medium-sized|TRBV6-1
CASTPGGRNTIYF
TGTGCCAGCACCCCCGGCGGCAGAAACACCATATATTTT
>TRBJ1-4|NA|few|TRBV30
CAWSLFGGNEKLFF
TGTGCCTGGAGTTTGTTCGGGGGTAATGAAAAACTGTTTTTT
>TRBJ2-1|TRBD2|NA|TRBV7-3
CASSSSASGERFF
TGTGCCAGCAGCTCCTCGGCTAGCGGGGAGCGATTCTTC
>TRBJ2-6|NA|few|TRBV27
CASSSLAAGANVLTF
TGTGCCAGCAGTTCCTTAGCGGCTGGGGCCAACGTCCTGACTTTC
>TRBJ1-2|NA|NA|TRBV5-1
CASRVGQGPFYGYTF
TGCGCCAGCCGAGTAGGGCAGGGTCCTTTCTATGGCTACACCTTC
>TRBJ1-6|NA|few|TRBV28
CASSFSGGANSPLHF
TGTGCCAGCAGTTTTAGCGGGGGCGCTAATTCACCCCTCCACTTT
>TRBJ2-7|TRBD2|few|TRBV4-3
CASSQIVAGPYEQYF
TGCGCCAGCAGCCAGATTGTAGCGGGACCCTACGAGCAGTACTTC
>TRBJ2-3|TRBD2|few|TRBV7-2
CASRYSGGTTSTDTQYF
TGTGCCAGCAGATATAGCGGGGGGACCACTAGCACAGATACGCAGTATTTT
>TRBJ2-2|NA|NA|TRBV5-6
CASSEVGRRNTGELFF
TGTGCCAGCAGCGAGGTGGGACGGAGAAACACCGGGGAGCTGTTTTTT
>TRBJ2-2|NA|NA|TRBV4-3
CASSRQAGGTGELFF
TGCGCCAGCAGCCGACAGGCCGGGGGGACCGGGGAGCTGTTTTTT
>TRBJ2-3|NA|NA|TRBV13
CASSQGVLAPDTQYF
TGTGCCAGCAGCCAAGGGGTCTTAGCTCCAGATACGCAGTATTTT
>TRBJ1-1|TRBD1|few|TRBV28
CASKEGDRGRNTEAFF
TGTGCCAGCAAAGAAGGGGACAGGGGGCGGAACACTGAAGCTTTCTTT
>TRBJ1-2|TRBD1|NA|TRBV28
CASSQGAQGYGYTF
TGTGCCAGCAGTCAGGGGGCGCAGGGCTATGGCTACACCTTC
>TRBJ2-7|NA|few|TRBV2
CASSGFEEGEQYF
TGTGCCAGCAGTGGCTTCGAGGAAGGCGAGCAGTACTTC
>TRBJ2-3|TRBD1|few|TRBV29-1
CSGDRGTDTQYF
TGCAGCGGAGACAGGGGCACAGATACGCAGTATTTT
>TRBJ2-1|NA|few|TRBV19
CASSVGTSYNEQFF
TGTGCCAGTAGTGTGGGGACCTCCTACAATGAGCAGTTCTTC
>TRBJ2-1|NA|NA|TRBV9
CASSVDSPGYNEQFF
TGTGCCAGCAGCGTGGACAGCCCCGGGTACAATGAGCAGTTCTTC
>TRBJ1-2|NA|few|TRBV5-1
CASSLTGPNGYTF
TGCGCCAGCAGCTTGACAGGCCCAAATGGCTACACCTTC
>TRBJ2-1|NA|NA|TRBV6-5
CATRANYNEQFF
TGTGCCACTAGAGCGAACTACAATGAGCAGTTCTTC
>TRBJ2-7|NA|few|TRBV4-2
CASSQDLFSTRGSYEQYF
TGTGCCAGCAGCCAAGATCTTTTTAGCACAAGGGGATCCTACGAGCAGTACTTC
>TRBJ1-4|NA|many|TRBV5-6
CASRSSTTKNEKLFF
TGTGCCAGCCGATCCTCTACAACGAAGAATGAAAAACTGTTTTTT
>TRBJ2-3|NA|NA|TRBV18
CASSPSSTRQDTQYF
TGTGCCAGCTCACCTTCCTCGACACGTCAAGATACGCAGTATTTT
>TRBJ2-2|NA|few|TRBV11-2
CASSLVSRGTGELFF
TGTGCCAGCAGCTTAGTGTCACGGGGTACCGGGGAGCTGTTTTTT
>TRBJ2-3|NA|NA|TRBV7-6
CASSLGRLDTQYF
TGTGCCAGCAGCTTAGGAAGACTAGATACGCAGTATTTT
>TRBJ1-3|NA|NA|TRBV9
CASSVGTNGNTIYF
TGTGCCAGCAGCGTAGGGACGAATGGAAACACCATATATTTT
>TRBJ2-5|NA|few|TRBV5-1
CASSLGRYQETQYF
TGCGCCAGCAGCTTGGGCCGGTACCAAGAGACCCAGTACTTC
>TRBJ1-2|TRBD1|few|TRBV28
CASSFRGQGDGYTF
TGTGCCAGCAGTTTTAGAGGGCAGGGGGATGGCTACACCTTC
>TRBJ2-3|NA|NA|TRBV6-6
CASSWTVDTQYF
TGTGCCAGCAGTTGGACGGTGGATACGCAGTATTTT
>TRBJ2-2|NA|many|TRBV7-2
CASSFYTGELFF
TGTGCCAGCAGCTTCTACACCGGGGAGCTGTTTTTT